This T cell receptor beta chain was identified in a study of control samples from healthy donors and cancer patients. Libraries were prepared by immunoSEQ multiplex PCR; TCRdb keeps only in-frame clonotypes and omits some of them. The sample comprises 200,000 to 250,000 clones, 90% to 95% of which are singletons, and around 1.5% rests with the top ten. The length of the CDR3 is 13 residues. From germline, CDR1 is MNHEY and CDR2 SVGAGI. V gave up 5 bases and J gave up 1 base, with 8 bases separating them. The J gene is TRBJ1-1, the V gene TRBV6-5; a weak D match, TRBD1 (5 bases). Sequencing input: blood. This clonotype was sampled from a man over 45 in good health. The CDR3 DNA follows: TGTGCCAGCAGTAAAACAGGGAACACTGAAGCTTTCTTT. Its translation is CASSKTGNTEAFF.